The entry below describes one TCR beta chain. Documented time point: pre-treatment sample, taken before nivolumab and TIL therapy. These data belong to a study of TIL therapy for anti-PD-1-resistant metastatic lung cancer. Sequencing used immunoSEQ v3. Libraries were sequenced to approximately 2 million read pairs (survey) or roughly 5-6.5 million (deep). Some clones are missing from TCRdb's copy, which holds only in-frame ones; the method was immunoSEQ multiplex PCR. The data contain roughly 20,000 clones, around 82% of them seen just once; the ten biggest clones take up approximately 2%. The sample was blood, taken at baseline. The sequence was obtained from a person aged 25 to 80 with non-small cell lung cancer.

In DNA, the CDR3 is TGTGCCAGCAGCTTAACGGCAGGGGTTGGGACTGAAGCTTTCTTT. Translated: CASSLTAGVGTEAFF. This chain links TRBV7-3 with TRBJ1-1, with D possibly TRBD1 on 6 matching bases. V was clipped by 0 bases and J by 5 bases, with 13 bases between them. Germline CDR1 reads SGHTA; CDR2 reads FQGTGA. CDR3 length equals 15 residues.